The 21 T cell receptor beta chains given below trace back to one sample, sequenced in a study of blood T cell repertoires in COVID-19. Assay: immunoSEQ multiplex PCR; the TCRdb copy retains only in-frame clones and omits some. The sample comprises some 260,000 clones, 80% to 90% of which are singletons, and roughly 4% rests with the top ten. The specimen was PBMCs or T cells enriched from blood (not recorded which). The receptor source for this set is a man between 25 and 39 years old with acute COVID-19.

The chain employs TRBV5-1 and TRBJ2-3; 12 bases match TRBD2. The CDR3 consists of 16 residues. J gave up 8 bases and V 1 base, and 8 bases lay outside the gene matches. The germline V gene has CDR1 SGHRS and CDR2 YFSETQ. CDR3 nucleotide sequence: TGCGCCAGCAGCTTGACTAGCGGGGGGCCTAGGAGTACGCAGTATTTT. Amino acids: CASSLTSGGPRSTQYF.

The rearrangement links TRBV7-6 to TRBJ2-3; 10 nucleotides match TRBD2. Trimming took 2 bases from V and 3 from J; bases not matched to a gene: 5. The CDR3 runs 16 residues. Germline-derived CDR1 and CDR2 are SGHVS and FNYEAQ. CDR3 sequence: CASSLTSGALTDTQYF. The DNA for the CDR3 is TGTGCCAGCAGCTTAACTAGCGGGGCATTGACAGATACGCAGTATTTT.

This rearrangement joins TRBV5-8 to TRBJ2-2; D is unclear. Germline V gives CDR1 SGHTS, CDR2 YDEGEE. The CDR3 runs to 16 residues. V lost 0 bases, J lost 6 bases, and 15 bases lay in between. The CDR3 loop reads CASSLARGLVPGELFF. Written as DNA, the CDR3 is TGTGCCAGCAGCTTGGCCCGAGGCTTGGTGCCCGGGGAGCTGTTTTTT.

This sequence joins TRBV5-1 and TRBJ2-1; tentatively, D is TRBD2 (5 bases). The germline V gene encodes CDR1 SGHRS and CDR2 YFSETQ. This CDR3 has 15 amino acids. The V and J ends lost 0 bases and 5 bases respectively, with 12 bases between them. CDR3 region: CASSLVPEGDNEQFF. The CDR3 nucleotides are TGCGCCAGCAGCTTGGTGCCCGAGGGAGACAATGAGCAGTTCTTC.

V and J are TRBV9 and TRBJ1-2, with TRBD1 matching over 8 bases. With V trimmed by 3 bases and J by 2 bases, 9 bases remained unmatched. Germline V lookup: CDR1 SGDLS, CDR2 YYNGEE. CDR3 length: 16 amino acids. The CDR3 nucleotides read TGTGCCAGCAGCGCCCTAGGACAGGGCGGAAACTATGGCTACACCTTC. This sequence encodes CASSALGQGGNYGYTF.

The genes are TRBV19 and TRBJ2-2, with 8 bases lining up with TRBD2. Germline CDR1 is LNHDA and CDR2 is SQIVND (reference sequence). V dropped 3 bases and J dropped 6; count of bases not matched to a gene: 9. The CDR3 contains 16 residues. CDR3 nucleotide sequence: TGTGCCAGTAGTATGAATGAGCGGGAGTTGGCCGGGGAGCTGTTTTTT. It yields the protein CASSMNERELAGELFF.

The rearrangement uses TRBV9 and TRBJ1-5; TRBD1 matches 10 bases. With 3 bases clipped from V and 5 bases from J, the junction kept 14 bases outside the gene matches. This CDR3 contains 18 residues. Germline lookup yields CDR1 SGDLS and CDR2 YYNGEE. The CDR3 bases are TGTGCCAGCAGCGGACAGGGGGCTAATCCGGTATCGGATCAGCCCCAGCATTTT. This encodes CASSGQGANPVSDQPQHF.

This clone occurred a few times. This chain links TRBV9 with TRBJ2-5; D not resolved. CDR1 is SGDLS, CDR2 YYNGEE, per germline. This CDR3 region has 14 residues. Trimming removed 1 base from V and 3 bases from J, with 10 bases in between. The DNA of the CDR3 is TGTGCCAGCAGCGTATCGGCAGGAAAAGAGACCCAGTACTTC. This sequence encodes CASSVSAGKETQYF.

The sample holds a few counts of this clone. The chain has TRBV19 and TRBJ2-2; D may be TRBD1 (6 bases). The CDR3 runs to 19 residues. Germline lookup yields CDR1 LNHDA and CDR2 SQIVND (reference sequence). V was shortened by 5 bases and J by 8 bases, with 30 bases between the two germline ends. CDR3 residues: CASSAEWAHRVRAPGELFF. CDR3 nucleotides: TGTGCCAGTAGTGCAGAATGGGCACACAGGGTCCGGGCACCGGGGGAGCTGTTTTTT.

The chain combines TRBV6-5 with TRBJ2-7; TRBD2 is a possible D gene (5 bases). The ends were cut back, 6 bases at V and 6 bases at J, with 12 bases in the middle. The CDR3 has 12 amino acids. Germline CDR1 reads MNHEY; CDR2 reads SVGAGI. The CDR3 protein is CASSRWEREQYV. CDR3 bases: TGTGCCAGCAGCCGGTGGGAGCGCGAGCAGTACGTC.

This clone has a handful of counts. The genes are TRBV19 and TRBJ1-5; D gene unclear. Germline V gene lookup returns CDR1 LNHDA and CDR2 SQIVND (reference sequence). The V and J ends lost 6 bases and 5 bases respectively, with 17 bases between them. This CDR3 has 15 residues. In nucleotides, the CDR3 is TGTGCCAGTAGCTGGGTTCGTCTGGGAGATCAGCCCCAGCATTTT. The encoded protein is CASSWVRLGDQPQHF.

This chain joins TRBV3-1 (or the pseudogene TRBV3-2) and TRBJ1-2; tentatively, D is TRBD1 (5 bases). Trimming shortened V by 3 bases and J by 6 bases, and 26 bases separated the two germline ends. The CDR3 has 18 amino acids. Germline CDR1 and CDR2: LGHDT and YNNKEL (reference sequence). The CDR3 coding sequence is TGTGCCAGCAGCCACCTAGGGACTTCCCTACGAGGGACTGATGGCTACACCTTC. The encoded protein is CASSHLGTSLRGTDGYTF.

There are a few counts of this clone. The chain links TRBV7-9 to TRBJ1-1; 8 bases align to TRBD1. The CDR3 has 15 amino acids. V lost 5 bases to trimming and J lost 2 bases; unmatched junction nucleotides: 7. Per germline, CDR1 SEHNR and CDR2 FQNEAQ (reference sequence). The CDR3 bases are TGTGCCAGCAGCAGCTACGGACAGGGCAACACTGAAGCTTTCTTT. Translated: CASSSYGQGNTEAFF.

DNA of the CDR3: TGCGCCAGCAGCCAAGATCTGGGCACAGGACCGAACACTGAAGCTTTCTTT. Translated: CASSQDLGTGPNTEAFF. V usage is TRBV4-3 and J usage is TRBJ1-1; D is perhaps TRBD1 (5 bases). This CDR3 region has 17 residues. The germline V gene has CDR1 LGHNA and CDR2 YSLEER. The V end was cut by 0 bases, the J end by 1 base, with 15 bases between.

This chain uses TRBV5-1 with TRBJ2-2, with 8 bases matching TRBD1. Trimming at V came to 0 bases and at J to 4 bases, leaving 2 bases not matched to a gene. Germline loops: CDR1 SGHRS, CDR2 YFSETQ. The CDR3 length is 15 residues. In DNA, the CDR3 is TGCGCCAGCAGCTTGGCCGGACAGGGCACCGGGGAGCTGTTTTTT. Amino acid sequence: CASSLAGQGTGELFF.

This clone was counted once. The chain carries TRBV4-3 and TRBJ1-2; D perhaps matches TRBD1 (5 bases). The CDR3 has 15 amino acids. Germline-derived CDR1 and CDR2 are LGHNA and YSLEER. Between the trimmed V and J ends, which lost 0 bases and 4 bases, there was a span of 12 bases. CDR3 DNA: TGCGCCAGCAGCCAAGATCTTACAGGCGGCTATGGCTACACCTTC. Its translation: CASSQDLTGGYGYTF.

The V and J genes are TRBV6-5 and TRBJ1-5; TRBD1 agrees at 7 bases. The CDR3 runs to 13 residues. The J segment lost 5 bases and the V segment lost 6 bases, leaving 4 bases of the junction unmatched. CDR1 and CDR2 from the germline V gene are MNHEY and SVGAGI. This CDR3 reads CASRPTGYQPQHF. In nucleotides, the CDR3 is TGTGCCAGCAGACCGACAGGGTATCAGCCCCAGCATTTT.

The genes are TRBV11-3 and TRBJ1-5, with no clear D. This CDR3 is built from 14 residues. V lost 5 bases and J lost 2, with 10 bases in between. The germline V gene encodes CDR1 SGHNT and CDR2 YENEEA. CDR3 coding DNA: TGTGCCAGCAGCCCGGCAGGTGGCAATCAGCCCCAGCATTTT. Its translation is CASSPAGGNQPQHF.

The chain joins TRBV14 to TRBJ2-2; D may be TRBD2 (5 bases). V shed 4 bases and J shed 0 bases, with 9 bases lying between them. The CDR3 covers 15 residues. Germline V gives CDR1 SGHDN, CDR2 FVKESK. CDR3: CASSLRLPNTGELFF. The CDR3 nucleotides are TGTGCCAGCAGCCTCCGACTACCGAACACCGGGGAGCTGTTTTTT.

This clone was detected once. V and J are TRBV14 and TRBJ1-2; D is possibly TRBD1 (5 bases). The CDR3 runs to 15 residues. Trimming stripped 8 bases from V and 4 bases from J, with 20 bases between. Per the germline V gene, CDR1 is SGHDN and CDR2 is FVKESK. For the CDR3, the DNA is TGTGCCAGCGCGTCCAATCCGGACACTCGCTATGGCTACACCTTC. Amino acids: CASASNPDTRYGYTF.

The chain carries TRBV6-4 and TRBJ2-1, with 11 positions matching TRBD1. The length of the CDR3 is 14 residues. Per the germline V gene, CDR1 is MRHNA and CDR2 is SNTAGT. V dropped 4 bases and J dropped 9; count of bases not matched to a gene: 5. CDR3 protein: CASSARTGGGEQFF. The DNA of the CDR3 is TGTGCCAGCAGTGCGAGGACAGGGGGCGGTGAGCAGTTCTTC.